What follows is one T cell receptor beta chain and its context. The source of the sample is a study of blood T cell repertoires in COVID-19. Sequenced by immunoSEQ multiplex PCR; TCRdb stores in-frame clones only, minus some. The table records approximately 100,000 clones, more than 75% of them present only once. Specimen: peripheral blood. This sequence was found in a human donor in a cohort sampled during active COVID-19.

Here the CDR3 DNA reads TGTGCCATCAGCCGGGTGGTCACAGATACGCAGTATTTT. It yields the protein CAISRVVTDTQYF. The chain couples TRBV10-3 to TRBJ2-3; no reliable D call. This CDR3 spans 13 amino acids. V was trimmed by 6 bases and J by 2 bases, leaving 9 bases between them. Germline assignment: CDR1 ENHRY and CDR2 SYGVKD.